These T cell receptor beta chains were read from a single sample in a study of post-analysis software for immune sequencing data. TCRdb used MiXCR to reprocess the PCR reads, holding one entry per CDR3 protein. The top ten hold roughly 4.9% of the sample, which has approximately 770,000 distinct CDR3 sequences, about 45% seen once. Sequencing was performed on blood. The receptors come from a girl aged 10-17 years with multiple sclerosis. The CDR3 runs from the conserved cysteine through the conserved F or W.

V gene	J gene	CDR3 protein
TRBV6-2/TRBV6-3	TRBJ2-7	CASSTPLPGQGYYEQYF
TRBV20-1	TRBJ2-1	CSARPRDEQFF
TRBV15	TRBJ2-1	CATSGPGLAVYNEQFF
TRBV6-1	TRBJ2-5	CASSAIAGGLQETQYF
TRBV7-9	TRBJ1-1	CASSLGPGKAFF
TRBV12-3/TRBV12-4	TRBJ1-5	CASSSSAGGREQPQHF
TRBV4-3	TRBJ2-1	CASSQSRGDEQFF
TRBV10-2	TRBJ2-1	CASNQRDSYNEQFF
TRBV6-6	TRBJ1-1	CASSSYGQADPFF
TRBV5-1	TRBJ1-2	CASSSGTGSDGYTF
TRBV20-1	TRBJ2-7	CSASPDGSYEQYF
TRBV20-1	TRBJ1-2	CSAYREANGYTF
TRBV5-5	TRBJ2-1	CASSLGDAREEQFF
TRBV12-3/TRBV12-4	TRBJ2-5	CASSRVVQETQYF
TRBV6-6	TRBJ2-1	CASSYDPNEQFF
TRBV12-3/TRBV12-4	TRBJ2-5	CASSQAAQETQYF
TRBV29-1	TRBJ2-5	CSVISPGQIGNEQYF
TRBV7-2	-	CASSLARQLQETQYF
TRBV29-1	TRBJ2-2	CSVGGPSGGTGELFF
TRBV2	TRBJ2-4	CASSEAPGQNIQYF
TRBV4-1	TRBJ2-1	CASSQKSSSGRIGNEQFF
TRBV7-8	TRBJ1-1	CASSLVGGREAFF
TRBV20-1	TRBJ2-7	CSARDPREAYEQYF
TRBV6-2/TRBV6-3	TRBJ2-1	CAVGTSNEQFF
TRBV20-1	TRBJ2-3	CSARDLGTSLSDTQYF
TRBV7-6	TRBJ2-7	CASSEGDGPPYEQYF
TRBV24-1	TRBJ2-3	CATSDYVDTQYF
TRBV6-6	TRBJ1-2	CASTAAETNYGYTF
TRBV4-1	TRBJ2-3	CASSQVEADSTDTQYF
TRBV20-1	TRBJ2-1	CSAPKGVGGHNEQFF
TRBV6-2/TRBV6-3	TRBJ2-1	CAGSTWRAPYNEQFF
TRBV12-3/TRBV12-4	TRBJ2-3	CASSFEGGATDTQYF
TRBV7-9	TRBJ2-5	CASSWTSGSIPEQETQYF
TRBV9	TRBJ2-1	CASSVESDNEQFF
TRBV29-1	TRBJ2-7	CSVEKGSSSYEQYF
TRBV27	-	CASSSGTGGDNEQYF
TRBV12-3/TRBV12-4	TRBJ1-5	CASRNGDQPQHF
TRBV20-1	TRBJ1-4	CSARDFRAANEKLFF
TRBV5-1	TRBJ2-7	CASSLDAGGPYEQYF
TRBV4-2	TRBJ1-2	CASSTRVSGKENYGYTF
TRBV29-1	TRBJ1-2	CSVEERGRGGGTYGYTF
TRBV12-3/TRBV12-4	TRBJ1-1	CASSPPVGPENTEAFF
TRBV5-1	TRBJ2-2	CASGPVPGELFF
TRBV10-3	TRBJ1-2	CAISEGVRGDGYTF
TRBV6-6	TRBJ1-1	CASRRSLQPQNTEAFF
TRBV29-1	TRBJ2-3	CSISSGRGTDTQYF
TRBV10-3	TRBJ2-6	CAISESVQGSGANVLTF
TRBV12-3/TRBV12-4	TRBJ1-2	CASSLAGQGPYDGYTF
TRBV12-3/TRBV12-4	TRBJ1-2	CASSFTGLGYTF
TRBV12-3/TRBV12-4	TRBJ2-1	CASSRPSGRALAYNEQFF
TRBV9	TRBJ2-1	CASSVVGGSYNEQFF
TRBV15	TRBJ1-2	CATSRSSKGYTF
TRBV27	TRBJ1-1	CASRNRDRVNTEAFF
TRBV12-3/TRBV12-4	TRBJ1-5	CASSLETANQPQHF